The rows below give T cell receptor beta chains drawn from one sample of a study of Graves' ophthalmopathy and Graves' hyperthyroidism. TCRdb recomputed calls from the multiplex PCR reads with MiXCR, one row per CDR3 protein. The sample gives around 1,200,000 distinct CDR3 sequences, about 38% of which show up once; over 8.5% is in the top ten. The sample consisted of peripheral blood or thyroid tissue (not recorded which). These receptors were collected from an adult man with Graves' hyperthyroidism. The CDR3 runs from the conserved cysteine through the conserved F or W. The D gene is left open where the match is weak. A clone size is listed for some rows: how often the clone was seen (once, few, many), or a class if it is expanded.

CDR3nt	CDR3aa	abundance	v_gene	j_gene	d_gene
TGTGCCATCAGTGTCGCGGGGAACTACGAGCAGTACTTC	CAISVAGNYEQYF	NA	TRBV10-3	TRBJ2-7	NA
TGCGCCAGCAGCCAGGGGACAGGGAGTGGCTACACCTTC	CASSQGTGSGYTF	many	TRBV4-3	TRBJ1-2	TRBD1
TGTGCCAGCAGTTTATTAGGCGCGGGCGGGAGGGGGCAGACCCAGTACTTC	CASSLLGAGGRGQTQYF	NA	TRBV27	TRBJ2-5	TRBD2
TGCAGCTCGGAGCTTGGGACTAGCGGGGGCCCAAGGAGCTTC	CSSELGTSGGPRSF	NA	TRBV29-1	TRBJ2-5	TRBD2
TGTGCCATCACTCAAGCGGTGGGACTAGCGAGCTACGAGCAGTACTTC	CAITQAVGLASYEQYF	NA	TRBV10-3	TRBJ2-7	TRBD2
TGTGCCAGCAGCCCATCAAGCGCAATTCAAGAGACCCAGTACTTC	CASSPSSAIQETQYF	NA	TRBV11-2	TRBJ2-5	NA
TGCGCCAGCAGCTTGACAGGGACAGGGTTCGAAGAGCAGTACTTC	CASSLTGTGFEEQYF	NA	TRBV5-1	TRBJ2-7	TRBD1
TGTGCCAGCAGTTACAAACCCCCGGACAGTAACGAGCAGTACTTC	CASSYKPPDSNEQYF	NA	TRBV6-5	TRBJ2-7	NA
TGCGCCAGCAGTTACAAAAGGCCCCCCTACGAGCAGTACTTC	CASSYKRPPYEQYF	NA	TRBV10-2	TRBJ2-7	NA
TGCAGTGCTAGAGTTTGGGGGCTCGGGGAGACCCAGTACTTC	CSARVWGLGETQYF	NA	TRBV20-1	TRBJ2-5	NA
TGTGCCAGCAGTCCGACGTGGCGGGTCTACGAGCAGTACTTC	CASSPTWRVYEQYF	NA	TRBV6-5	TRBJ2-7	NA
TGCGCCAGCTGCCTAGCGGGTGCCATCCACGAGCAGTACTTC	CASCLAGAIHEQYF	NA	TRBV5-1	TRBJ2-7	TRBD2
TGTGCCAGCTCACCACCGATGCAGGACGGGGAGCTGTTTTTT	CASSPPMQDGELFF	few	TRBV18	TRBJ2-2	NA
TGTGCCAGCAGTTTAGCTAGCGGGGGGCCATACTCCTACGAGCAGTACTTC	CASSLASGGPYSYEQYF	NA	TRBV9	TRBJ2-7	TRBD2
TGTGCCAGCAGTTCGACAGGAGGTGACTCGTCACCCCTCCACTTT	CASSSTGGDSSPLHF	NA	TRBV25-1	TRBJ1-6	NA
TGTGCCAGCAGCTTAAGACTCGCTGTGAACACTGAAGCTTTCTTT	CASSLRLAVNTEAFF	many	TRBV7-2	TRBJ1-1	NA
TGTGCCACCAGCAGAGATTTATCGACAGGGGGATCAGTTAATGAAAAACTGTTTTTT	CATSRDLSTGGSVNEKLFF	many	TRBV15	TRBJ1-4	TRBD1
TGTGCCAGCAGCCAGGCTATGGGAGTTGGGTACTACGAGCAGTACTTC	CASSQAMGVGYYEQYF	NA	TRBV14	TRBJ2-7	NA
TGCGCCAGCAGTGGTTGGACTAGCGGGAGCTCTACCCACTCCTACGAGCAGTACTTC	CASSGWTSGSSTHSYEQYF	many	TRBV10-2	TRBJ2-7	TRBD2
TGTGCCAGCACTTATAAGGGACAAATGGAGACCCAGTACTTC	CASTYKGQMETQYF	NA	TRBV2	TRBJ2-5	NA
TGTGCCAGCAGTGCCAGGACAGCCGATGGCTACACCTTC	CASSARTADGYTF	NA	TRBV10-3	TRBJ1-2	NA
TGCGCCAGCAGCCAAGATCGGGGAAGCTCCTATAATTCACCCCTCCACTTT	CASSQDRGSSYNSPLHF	NA	TRBV7-2	TRBJ1-6	NA
TGTGCCATCAGTGAGCCGCAGACAGGGGAGACTGAAGCTTTCTTT	CAISEPQTGETEAFF	many	TRBV10-3	TRBJ1-1	TRBD1
TGTGCCAGCAGCTTAGATGCGGGCATCGCCTCCTACGAGCAGTACTTC	CASSLDAGIASYEQYF	many	TRBV7-2	TRBJ2-7	NA
TGTGCCAGCAGTTTATCTAGCGGGACATCCGAGCAGTACTTC	CASSLSSGTSEQYF	NA	TRBV6-6	TRBJ2-7	TRBD2
TGTGCCAGCAGCGTAACCGGGACACCCGGGGACACCATATATTTT	CASSVTGTPGDTIYF	few	TRBV7-3	TRBJ1-3	NA
TGTGCCACCAGTGATTCCAGACTAGGCCCGGAGACCCAGTACTTC	CATSDSRLGPETQYF	many	TRBV24-1	TRBJ2-5	NA
TGTGCGGGAGGTAGCGAAGCGACCCAGTACTTC	CAGGSEATQYF	NA	TRBV30	TRBJ2-5	NA
TGTGCCACCAGTGATTCCCGAGAGGGAAGCTATGGCTACACCTTC	CATSDSREGSYGYTF	NA	TRBV24-1	TRBJ1-2	NA
TGTGCCAGCAGCGTGGGACGGGGAGGGAAGACCCAGTACTTC	CASSVGRGGKTQYF	few	TRBV6-1	TRBJ2-5	TRBD2
TGTGCCAGCCCCGGGACAGGGGGTACCGCTTTCTTT	CASPGTGGTAFF	NA	TRBV7-8	TRBJ1-1	TRBD1
TGTGCCAGCAGTTTATCGGGAGCCCAAAGGGGAGAGACCCAGTACTTC	CASSLSGAQRGETQYF	few	TRBV27	TRBJ2-5	NA
TGCAGCGTCGAGGGTTTTGGGTGGACTGAAGCTTTCTTT	CSVEGFGWTEAFF	NA	TRBV29-1	TRBJ1-1	NA
TGCGCCAGCAGCCAAAGGGACTCATTGACCTACGAGCAGTACTTC	CASSQRDSLTYEQYF	few	TRBV4-3	TRBJ2-7	NA
TGTGCCAGCAACATCCTGCAGCCCCAGCATTTT	CASNILQPQHF	NA	TRBV28	TRBJ1-5	NA
TGCAGTGCTAGTAAGGGATCTCAGCCCCAGCATTTT	CSASKGSQPQHF	many	TRBV20-1	TRBJ1-5	NA
TGTGCCATCAGTGAGTCCCACAGGGTCCCATCCTACGAGCAGTACTTC	CAISESHRVPSYEQYF	NA	TRBV10-3	TRBJ2-7	NA
TGCGCCAGCAGCCAAGAGGTAGCGGGGTCGGAGTTTTTT	CASSQEVAGSEFF	few	TRBV4-3	TRBJ2-2	TRBD2
TGCAGTGCGAACAAGGGCGGGGGACAGCAATTCCTCTTC	CSANKGGGQQFLF	NA	TRBV20-1	TRBJ2-7	NA
TGTGCCAGCAGTCTGACAGGGAACAATCAGCCCCAGCATTTT	CASSLTGNNQPQHF	few	TRBV27	TRBJ1-5	TRBD1
TGTGCCAGCAGCTTGGGGGCAGGGACTAGATATGACGAGCAGTACTTC	CASSLGAGTRYDEQYF	many	TRBV7-3	TRBJ2-7	TRBD2
TGTGCCATTTATCGTGGGCATAATCGGGATGACGAGCAGTACTTC	CAIYRGHNRDDEQYF	many	TRBV10-3	TRBJ2-7	NA
TGTGCCACGGGACAGGGGGCCGGGGAGACCCAGTACTTC	CATGQGAGETQYF	NA	TRBV24-1	TRBJ2-5	TRBD1
TGTGCCAGCAGTTTATCCCCCCCCCGAGAGGAGAACTACGAGCAGTACTTC	CASSLSPPREENYEQYF	few	TRBV12-3/TRBV12-4	TRBJ2-7	NA
TGTGCCAGCAGTGGGGCAGGGGCCGGTAAAAGCTACAATGAGCAGTACTTC	CASSGAGAGKSYNEQYF	NA	TRBV2	TRBJ2-7	NA
TGCAGTGCTAGCGACAGGGGGACCTACGAGCAGTACTTC	CSASDRGTYEQYF	many	TRBV20-1	TRBJ2-7	TRBD1
TGCAGCGCAGCGGCCGATAACTATGGCTACACCTTC	CSAAADNYGYTF	many	TRBV29-1	TRBJ1-2	NA
TGTGCCAGCAGCCAGGCCCGGGGGGGGACCGAGCAGTACTTC	CASSQARGGTEQYF	NA	TRBV7-9	TRBJ2-7	TRBD2
TGTGCCAGCAGCCCTAGGACTAGCGGGGGACTAACTGGGGCCAACGTCCTGACTTTC	CASSPRTSGGLTGANVLTF	many	TRBV7-8	TRBJ2-6	TRBD2
TGCAGTGCCAGCAGTGAAGCCTTGTCCTATCAGCCCCAGCATTTT	CSASSEALSYQPQHF	NA	TRBV20-1	TRBJ1-5	NA
TGCAGCGTTGAAGTCGCAGGGACGAACACTGGAAACACCATATATTTT	CSVEVAGTNTGNTIYF	few	TRBV29-1	TRBJ1-3	NA
TGCGCCAGCAGCCAAGGGGACAGGGACCAAGAGACCCAGTACTTC	CASSQGDRDQETQYF	few	TRBV4-1	TRBJ2-5	TRBD1
TGTGCCAGCAGTCGTCCGGATCAGCCCCAGCATTTT	CASSRPDQPQHF	many	TRBV7-2	TRBJ1-5	NA